Sequencing of this T cell receptor (beta chain) was carried out in a study of blood T cell repertoires in COVID-19. Across the whole study: Samples representing acute and convalescent COVID-19 were sourced from the United States, Italy and Spain. PBMCs, B-cell-depleted T cells, or T cells provided the cDNA or gDNA that made up the material.

Per the germline V gene, CDR1 is MNHEY and CDR2 is SVGAGI. The length of the CDR3 is 16 residues. V was clipped by 2 bases and J by 2 bases; unmatched bases: 7. Profiling relied on immunoSEQ multiplex PCR, and the TCRdb table lists in-frame clones only, not all of them. The repertoire has roughly 120,000 clones, roughly four fifths of them found once; the top ten carry 9% to 14%. Concerning this clone: Other DNA sequences in the sample encode the same CDR3.

This chain joins TRBV6-5 and TRBJ1-2; 8 bases map to TRBD1. The TCR sequence derives from a human donor in a cohort sampled during active COVID-19. Sequenced input: peripheral blood. CDR3: CASSYGAGGSNYGYTF. The CDR3 DNA follows: TGTGCCAGCAGTTACGGGGCAGGGGGCTCCAACTATGGCTACACCTTC.